These 13 T cell receptor beta chains share one sample of origin, sequenced in a study of T cells in Graves' hyperthyroidism and ophthalmopathy. RNA transcripts gave rise to amplified TCR beta CDR3 regions. The primer set for the first-round RT-PCR of the TCR CDR3 was HTBI. TCRdb called the multiplex PCR reads again in MiXCR, with one record for every CDR3 protein. The data hold about 290,000 distinct CDR3 sequences, with about 14% observed a single time. The specimen sequenced was blood. The receptors stem from a woman aged 30 to 39 with Graves' hyperthyroidism that later progressed to Graves' ophthalmopathy.

The chain couples TRBV12-3 or TRBV12-4 to TRBJ2-5, with D tentatively TRBD1 (6 bases). The V gene lost 4 bases and the J gene lost 1 base, with 13 bases spanning the gap. CDR3 length equals 15 residues. The CDR3 is CASSSDRTPQETQYF. In DNA, the CDR3 is TGTGCCAGCAGTTCAGACAGGACCCCCCAAGAGACCCAGTACTTC.

This clonotype has at least ten counts. The chain uses TRBV7-3 and TRBJ2-3, with a weak D call TRBD2 (5 bases). Germline CDR1 is SGHTA and CDR2 is FQGTGA. CDR3 length: 14 amino acids. The germline V and J ends were trimmed by 5 bases and 0 bases, with 9 bases remaining between them. CDR3 residues: CASSHRTSTDTQYF. Here the CDR3 DNA reads TGTGCCAGCAGCCATCGGACTAGCACAGATACGCAGTATTTT.

Many counts were recorded for this clonotype. V and J are TRBV12-3 or TRBV12-4 and TRBJ1-2; D possibly corresponds to TRBD1 (5 bases). The CDR3 extends over 13 amino acids. Trimming cost V 6 bases and J 8 bases, with 16 bases left between them. The CDR3 region is CASRLGQGGGYTF. DNA for the CDR3: TGTGCCAGCAGACTAGGGCAGGGCGGAGGCTACACCTTC.

This clonotype was seen ten or more times. This chain joins TRBV11-1 and TRBJ2-1; TRBD2 is a possible D gene (5 bases). The V gene's germline CDR1 is SGHAT and CDR2 FQDESV (reference sequence). Trimming took 3 bases from V and 9 from J, leaving 6 bases between them. The CDR3 has 11 amino acids. CDR3 loop: CASSFGSEQFF. The CDR3 nucleotides read TGTGCCAGCAGCTTTGGGAGTGAGCAGTTCTTC.

Only a few counts were recorded for this clonotype. This chain connects TRBV6-1 to TRBJ1-6; no clear D gene. CDR1 and CDR2 from the germline V gene are MNHNS and SASEGT. The CDR3 sequence is 13 residues long. Trimming shortened V by 7 bases and J by 5 bases, and 9 bases separated the two germline ends. The CDR3 nucleotides read TGTGCCAGCACCCTAAGTGATAATTCACCCCTCCACTTT. This encodes CASTLSDNSPLHF.

This clonotype showed up many times. The rearrangement links TRBV30 to TRBJ2-5; 12 positions match TRBD2. Germline lookup yields CDR1 GTSNPN and CDR2 SVGIG (reference sequence). There are 16 residues in the CDR3. The ends lost 5 bases at V and 7 bases at J; junction bases unmatched: 14. CDR3 nucleotide sequence: TGTGCCTGGGGCAGGGGTAGGACTAGCGGGACGGGGACCCAGTACTTC. Its translation: CAWGRGRTSGTGTQYF.

In this sample, this clonotype turned up many times. V is TRBV12-3 or TRBV12-4 and J is TRBJ2-4; possibly TRBD1 for D (7 bases). Trimming stripped 3 bases from V and 3 bases from J, with 12 bases between. This CDR3 has 15 amino acids. This CDR3 is CASSFRGDSKNIQYF. The CDR3 bases are TGTGCCAGCAGTTTCAGGGGGGATAGCAAAAACATTCAGTACTTC.

This clonotype was counted many times. The V gene is TRBV11-2, the J gene TRBJ1-6; TRBD1 agrees at 7 bases. The CDR3 loop spans 14 amino acids. The junction had 2 bases not matched to a gene; V was cut back by 6 bases and J by 3 bases. Germline loops: CDR1 SGHAT, CDR2 FQNNGV. The CDR3: CASSRQGYNSPLHF. In DNA form, the CDR3 reads TGTGCCAGCAGTAGACAGGGCTATAATTCACCCCTCCACTTT. Filled out from reference TRBV11-2 and TRBJ1-6, the complete variable domain reads EAGVAQSPRYKIIEKRQSVAFWCNPISGHATLYWYQQILGQGPKLLIQFQNNGVVDDSQLPKDRFSAERLKGVDSTLKIQPAKLEDSAVYLCASSRQGYNSPLHFGNGTRLTVT.

This clonotype was seen at least ten times. V is TRBV28 and J is TRBJ1-4; perhaps TRBD1 as D (5 bases). The CDR3 sequence is 15 residues long. Germline V lookup: CDR1 MDHEN, CDR2 SYDVKM. Trimming removed 6 bases at V and 4 bases at J, with 15 bases between. The CDR3 DNA sequence: TGTGCCAGCAGCCGGGGGGGAGGCTTTAATGAAAAACTGTTTTTT. Translation gives CASSRGGGFNEKLFF. Full variable domain (missing parts from reference TRBV28 and TRBJ1-4): DVKVTQSSRYLVKRTGEKVFLECVQDMDHENMFWYRQDPGLGLRLIYFSYDVKMKEKGDIPEGYSVSREKKERFSLILESASTNQTSMYLCASSRGGGFNEKLFFGSGTQLSVL.

This clonotype was detected ten times or more. The chain uses TRBV20-1 and TRBJ1-3; D is uncertain. The CDR3 runs 14 residues. V was cut by 2 bases and J by 5 bases, with 13 bases left in between. Germline values: CDR1 DFQATT, CDR2 SNEGSKA (reference sequence). The CDR3 DNA reads TGCAGTGCTAGAAAGAATGGCGAAAGAAACACCATATATTTT. Translating gives CSARKNGERNTIYF.

Of note for this clonotype: The CDR3 does not end in the conserved phenylalanine or tryptophan, so this is likely a read error. V and J are TRBV6-2 or TRBV6-3 and TRBJ2-2; 10 nucleotides agree with TRBD2. The CDR3 consists of 18 residues. Germline loops: CDR1 MNHEY, CDR2 SVGEGT. Germline trimming cut 8 bases from V and 4 bases from J; bases unmatched to any gene: 16. CDR3 DNA sequence: TGTGCCAGCTTTTTGGGGAACTTAGCGGGAGGTCGCACCGGGGAGCTGTTTATT. It translates to CASFLGNLAGGRTGELFI.

The chain employs TRBV7-8 and TRBJ2-7; the D gene is possibly TRBD1 (6 bases). This CDR3 comprises 15 residues. Germline CDR1 is SGHVS and CDR2 is FQNEAQ. V was pared by 5 bases and J by 5 bases, with 19 bases between. The DNA for the CDR3 is TGTGCCAGCAGCAAGCAGGGGTCACTTGGCCACGAGCAGTACTTC. Translation: CASSKQGSLGHEQYF.

This clonotype was observed many times. This chain joins TRBV12-3 or TRBV12-4 and TRBJ1-2; no definite D call. CDR3 length: 11 residues. Trimming cost V 6 bases and J 7 bases, with 9 bases left between them. The CDR3 here is CASSSYGGYTF. The CDR3 bases are TGTGCCAGCAGCTCTTACGGTGGCTACACCTTC.